This section outlines one T cell receptor (beta chain) sequence together with its context. V was clipped by 2 bases and J by 1 base, with 11 bases between them. The length of the CDR3 is 15 residues. Germline CDR1 reads MNHNS; CDR2 reads SASEGT. These data originate in a study of blood T cell repertoires in COVID-19. Data came from immunoSEQ multiplex PCR; TCRdb stores just in-frame clones and leaves some out. This sample has about 250,000 clones; about 90% occur once, and the top ten carry around 3%. Sequencing was done on a sample of peripheral blood. The chain has TRBV6-1 and TRBJ1-1; D gene unclear. This clonotype originated in a man in his late teens or twenties with active or convalescent COVID-19. The CDR3 coding sequence is TGTGCCAGCAGTGAAAGTAACAGAAGGAACACTGAAGCTTTCTTT. This sequence encodes CASSESNRRNTEAFF.